This T cell receptor (beta chain) was found in a study of type 1 and type 2 diabetes patients. There are 15 residues in the CDR3. Trimming cost V 10 bases and J 4 bases; bases outside gene matches: 10. Germline loops: CDR1 LNHDA, CDR2 SQIVND (reference sequence). Overall study results and limits: In CD4+ and CD8+ T cells, type 2 diabetes diversity exceeded type 1. Type 2 diabetes and control V and J usage correlated highly, around 0.97.

Concerning this clonotype: Its antigen is still unknown.

Donors had no other autoimmune disease or infection in four weeks. PCR was run on genomic DNA. The TCR beta CDR3 region was amplified using 30 forward and 13 reverse primers. MiXCR was run by TCRdb on the multiplex PCR reads, yielding one entry per CDR3 protein. The sample consists of 280,000 or so distinct CDR3 sequences, over 45% of them appearing once. The TCR comes from a man aged 18 to 30 with type 2 diabetes. The gene calls are TRBV19 and TRBJ2-2; TRBD1 matches 9 bases. Sequencing was performed on peripheral blood mononuclear cells (PBMCs). The CDR3 region is CATHPGTGFTGELFF. DNA of the CDR3: TGTGCCACCCACCCCGGGACAGGGTTCACCGGGGAGCTGTTTTTT.